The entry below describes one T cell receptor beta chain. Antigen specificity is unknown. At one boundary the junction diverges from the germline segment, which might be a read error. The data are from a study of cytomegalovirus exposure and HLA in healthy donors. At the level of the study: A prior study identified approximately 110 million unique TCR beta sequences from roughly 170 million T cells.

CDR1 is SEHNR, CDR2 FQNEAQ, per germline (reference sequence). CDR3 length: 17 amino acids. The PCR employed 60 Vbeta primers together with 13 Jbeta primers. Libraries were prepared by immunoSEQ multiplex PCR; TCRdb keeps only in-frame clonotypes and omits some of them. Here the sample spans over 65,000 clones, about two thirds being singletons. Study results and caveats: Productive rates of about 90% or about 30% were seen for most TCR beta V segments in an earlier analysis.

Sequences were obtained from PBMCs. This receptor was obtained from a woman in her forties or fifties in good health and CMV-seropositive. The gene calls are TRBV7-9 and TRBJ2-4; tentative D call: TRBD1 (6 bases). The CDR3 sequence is CSSSGEWDKQAKNIQYF. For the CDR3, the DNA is TGTTCCAGCAGCGGAGAATGGGACAAACAAGCCAAAAACATTCAGTACTTC.